Listed here are 16 T cell receptor beta chains from one sample, sequenced in a study of blood T cell repertoires in COVID-19. Sequencing used immunoSEQ multiplex PCR; TCRdb keeps in-frame clones, though not all of them. The repertoire holds approximately 310,000 clones, with 85% as singletons. Sequenced material: PBMCs or T cells enriched from blood (not recorded which). All receptors come from a woman younger than 45 who had been exposed to COVID-19.

The rearrangement joins TRBV6-7 to TRBJ1-3, with D unclear. TRBV6-7 has ORF status, its function being uncertain. The CDR3 length is 11 residues. Trimming removed 7 bases at V and 4 bases at J, with 5 bases between. CDR3 amino acids: CASTLGNTIYF. The CDR3 region has the DNA TGTGCCAGCACCCTCGGAAACACCATATATTTT.

The chain combines TRBV6-1 with TRBJ1-6; D is unresolved. Trimming took off 2 bases at V and 9 bases at J, with 17 bases between the two ends. The CDR3 is made up of 16 amino acids. From germline, CDR1 is MNHNS and CDR2 SASEGT. CDR3 sequence reads: CASSEKETAQSSPLHF. The DNA of the CDR3 is TGTGCCAGCAGTGAAAAGGAGACCGCCCAGAGTTCACCCCTCCACTTT.

The count of this clone is one. The V call is TRBV5-8, the J call TRBJ2-7; 7 positions match TRBD1. In germline, CDR1 is SGHTS, CDR2 YDEGEE. This CDR3 is built from 14 residues. Trimming took 2 bases from V and 2 from J; bases not matched to a gene: 4. As DNA, the CDR3 is TGTGCCAGCAGCTTCTGGGACAGAACCTACGAGCAGTACTTC. Its protein product is CASSFWDRTYEQYF.

The table lists this clone with a few counts. This CDR3 is CASSLAIADGGEQFF. DNA of the CDR3: TGCGCCAGCAGCTTGGCTATTGCGGACGGGGGGGAGCAGTTCTTC. This chain links TRBV5-1 with TRBJ2-1; 7 positions match TRBD2. This CDR3 spans 15 amino acids. Germline V lookup: CDR1 SGHRS, CDR2 YFSETQ. V was pared by 0 bases and J by 10 bases, with 10 bases of the junction left unmatched. Using reference TRBV5-1 and TRBJ2-1 for the parts outside the CDR3, the full variable domain is KAGVTQTPRYLIKTRGQQVTLSCSPISGHRSVSWYQQTPGQGLQFLFEYFSETQRNKGNFPGRFSGRQFSNSRSEMNVSTLELGDSALYLCASSLAIADGGEQFFGPGTRLTVL.

Details on this clone: The same CDR3 can be traced to other DNA sequences in this sample. The V and J genes are TRBV30 and TRBJ1-5; D is unresolved. The germline V gene has CDR1 GTSNPN and CDR2 SVGIG (reference sequence). V shed 0 bases and J shed 2 bases, with 5 bases lying between them. The length of the CDR3 is 13 residues. Here the CDR3 DNA reads TGTGCCTGGAGTGTACGGGGCAATCAGCCCCAGCATTTT. This sequence encodes CAWSVRGNQPQHF.

The V call is TRBV5-1, the J call TRBJ1-6, with unresolved D. The germline CDR1 and CDR2 sequences are SGHRS and YFSETQ. The CDR3 has 15 amino acids. V was clipped by 2 bases and J by 2 bases, with 8 bases between them. CDR3 in amino acids: CASSFRSPYNSPLHF. Here the CDR3 DNA reads TGCGCCAGCAGCTTCAGATCCCCCTATAATTCACCCCTCCACTTT.

In DNA, the CDR3 is TGTGCCACCAGTGACCCGCGAACGGGACAGGGCCGCTACGAGCAGTACTTC. It yields the protein CATSDPRTGQGRYEQYF. The chain couples TRBV24-1 to TRBJ2-7; 9 nucleotides line up with TRBD1. After removal of 4 bases from V and 3 bases from J, the junction contained 12 bases not matched to a gene. This CDR3 has 17 amino acids. In germline, CDR1 is KGHDR, CDR2 SFDVKD.

V usage is TRBV19 and J usage is TRBJ2-1; D not resolved. CDR1 LNHDA and CDR2 SQIVND come from the germline V gene (reference sequence). The V and J ends lost 5 bases and 0 bases respectively, with 11 bases between them. The CDR3 spans 15 residues. Here the CDR3 reads CASSPGWSSYNEQFF. The CDR3 DNA reads as TGTGCCAGTAGTCCGGGTTGGAGCTCCTACAATGAGCAGTTCTTC.

Note on this clone: Other DNA variants within this sample encode the same CDR3. The chain joins TRBV7-2 to TRBJ1-5; 7 bases fit TRBD1. V was clipped by 3 bases and J by 0 bases; unmatched bases: 2. Per germline, CDR1 SGHTA and CDR2 FQGNSA. There are 15 residues in the CDR3. The CDR3: CASSFRQGSNQPQHF. CDR3 nucleotides: TGTGCCAGCAGCTTTCGACAGGGTAGCAATCAGCCCCAGCATTTT. Complete variable domain (other parts from reference TRBV7-2 and TRBJ1-5): GAGVSQSPSNKVTEKGKDVELRCDPISGHTALYWYRQSLGQGLEFLIYFQGNSAPDKSGLPSDRFSAERTGGSVSTLTIQRTQQEDSAVYLCASSFRQGSNQPQHFGDGTRLSIL.

The V and J genes are TRBV5-1 and TRBJ2-7; 9 bases are shared with TRBD2. The germline gives CDR1 SGHRS, CDR2 YFSETQ. The V segment lost 5 bases and the J segment 0 bases; nucleotides outside the gene matches: 6. CDR3 length: 15 residues. CDR3 amino acids: CASRLRLAASYEQYF. DNA for the CDR3: TGCGCCAGCAGACTCAGACTAGCGGCCTCCTACGAGCAGTACTTC.

This chain uses TRBV7-9 with TRBJ1-4; a weak D match, TRBD1 (5 bases). Germline V gives CDR1 SEHNR, CDR2 FQNEAQ (reference sequence). Trimming removed 5 bases from V and 0 bases from J, with 7 bases in between. The CDR3 extends over 14 amino acids. CDR3 loop: CASSDSSTNEKLFF. The CDR3 DNA is TGTGCCAGCAGCGACAGTTCAACTAATGAAAAACTGTTTTTT.

This CDR3 reads CASSEGTRFNSPLHF. Written as DNA, the CDR3 is TGTGCCAGCAGTGAAGGGACACGATTTAATTCACCCCTCCACTTT. V gene TRBV6-1 combines with J gene TRBJ1-6; D is perhaps TRBD1 (5 bases). Germline V gene lookup returns CDR1 MNHNS and CDR2 SASEGT. The length of the CDR3 is 15 residues. V shed 1 base and J shed 6 bases, with 10 bases lying between them.

This chain connects TRBV4-3 to TRBJ2-1; 9 bases align to TRBD2. The CDR3 loop spans 18 amino acids. Per the germline V gene, CDR1 is LGHNA and CDR2 is YSLEER. Germline trimming cut 0 bases from V and 0 bases from J; bases unmatched to any gene: 6. CDR3 DNA sequence: TGCGCCAGCAGCCAAGACAGCCTAGCGGGGAACTCCTACAATGAGCAGTTCTTC. The encoded protein is CASSQDSLAGNSYNEQFF.

This chain uses TRBV6-2 or TRBV6-3 with TRBJ1-2, with 12 bases fitting TRBD1. The CDR3 sequence is 16 residues long. Germline CDR1 reads MNHEY; CDR2 reads SVGEGT. The V segment lost 5 bases and the J segment 0 bases; nucleotides outside the gene matches: 4. CDR3 region: CASSAGTGGPNYGYTF. The CDR3 nucleotides are TGTGCCAGCAGTGCCGGGACAGGGGGCCCTAACTATGGCTACACCTTC.

The sample holds one count of this clone. The chain recombines TRBV15 with TRBJ2-7; 8 bases match TRBD1. The CDR3 has 14 amino acids. V lost 4 bases to trimming and J lost 1 base; unmatched junction nucleotides: 3. Germline lookup yields CDR1 LNHNV and CDR2 YYDKDF (reference sequence). The CDR3 DNA reads as TGTGCCACCAGCAAGGACAGGGCGTCCTACGAGCAGTACTTC. Amino acid sequence: CATSKDRASYEQYF.

This clone was counted a few times. The V and J genes are TRBV7-3 and TRBJ2-1; D not certain. V lost 2 bases, J lost 7 bases, and 6 bases lay in between. This CDR3 comprises 12 residues. Per germline, CDR1 SGHTA and CDR2 FQGTGA. The CDR3 loop is CASSLSPNEQFF. The DNA of the CDR3 is TGTGCCAGCAGCTTATCTCCGAATGAGCAGTTCTTC.